The present T cell receptor beta chain was sequenced within a study of Ad26.COV2.S vaccination and SARS-CoV-2 variants. Study-wide points: Once vaccination had occurred, spike-specific CD8+ and CD4+ T cell responses reportedly showed substantial breadth. Spike-specific TCR breadth ran higher among vaccine recipients than placebo recipients. The study found similar non-spike TCR breadth in vaccine and placebo recipients.

This CDR3 region has 12 residues. The ends were cut back, 6 bases at V and 8 bases at J, with 11 bases in the middle. Germline V gives CDR1 SEHNR, CDR2 FQNEAQ (reference sequence). Assay used: immunoSEQ multiplex PCR; TCRdb lists only in-frame clones, some missing. The repertoire includes 300,000 to 450,000 clones, about 91% of them detected once, and roughly 3.9% sits in the top ten. On this clone: Its target is unknown.

The chain combines TRBV7-9 with TRBJ2-4; D gene ambiguous. This receptor was obtained from a human donor who had recovered from COVID-19. Sequencing was performed on peripheral blood, taken after recovery from COVID-19. CDR3 bases: TGTGCCAGCAGTTCCCTCGAAGACATTCAGTACTTC. Protein sequence: CASSSLEDIQYF.